This T cell receptor (beta chain) was retrieved from a study of post-analysis software for immune sequencing data. A note on this clonotype: Its target is not known.

Study-level points and caveats: Relative to controls, patients with multiple sclerosis showed significantly lower normalized Chao1 diversity.

Unique molecular identifiers had been added to the TCR beta cDNA libraries. Yield was approximately 500,000 cDNA molecules from roughly 1 to 10 million T cells. TCRdb passed the PCR reads through MiXCR, listing each CDR3 protein once. The repertoire holds some 500,000 distinct CDR3 sequences, with nearly 45% as singletons. The receptor comes from a girl aged 10 to 17 with multiple sclerosis. Input material: blood.

The CDR3 nucleotides read TGTGCCAGCAGTTACCTGGACAGGGGGCTCCCCTACGAGCAGTACTTC. As protein: CASSYLDRGLPYEQYF. The chain is built from TRBV6-6 and TRBJ2-7; 11 positions match TRBD1. The CDR3 totals 16 residues. Losses at the gene ends were 2 bases for V and 2 bases for J; bases not matched to a gene: 5. Germline values: CDR1 MNHNY, CDR2 SVGAGI (reference sequence).